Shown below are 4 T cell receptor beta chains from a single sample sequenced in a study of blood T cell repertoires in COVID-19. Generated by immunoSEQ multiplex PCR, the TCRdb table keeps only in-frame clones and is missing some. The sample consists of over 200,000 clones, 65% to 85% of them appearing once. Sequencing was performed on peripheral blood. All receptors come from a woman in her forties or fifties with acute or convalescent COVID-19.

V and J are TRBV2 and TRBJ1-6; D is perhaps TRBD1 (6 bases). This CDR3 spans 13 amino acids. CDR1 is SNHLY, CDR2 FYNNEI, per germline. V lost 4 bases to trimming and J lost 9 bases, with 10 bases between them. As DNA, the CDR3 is TGTGCCAGCAGTGGGGACATGAGTTCACCCCTCCACTTT. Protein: CASSGDMSSPLHF.

As DNA, the CDR3 is TGTGCCAGCAGCCCCCGGGACAGGGGGCGAGGTGGCTACACCTTC. Translation gives CASSPRDRGRGGYTF. The chain employs TRBV5-6 and TRBJ1-2; 12 bases line up with TRBD1. V was clipped by 4 bases and J by 7 bases; unmatched bases: 8. Germline CDR1 and CDR2: SGHDT and YYEEEE. This CDR3 has 15 amino acids.

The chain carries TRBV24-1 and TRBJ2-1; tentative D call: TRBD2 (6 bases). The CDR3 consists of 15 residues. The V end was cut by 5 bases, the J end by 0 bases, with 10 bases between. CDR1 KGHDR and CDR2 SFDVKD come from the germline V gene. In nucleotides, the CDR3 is TGTGCCACCAGTGGGAGGGTGGGCTCCTACAATGAGCAGTTCTTC. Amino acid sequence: CATSGRVGSYNEQFF.

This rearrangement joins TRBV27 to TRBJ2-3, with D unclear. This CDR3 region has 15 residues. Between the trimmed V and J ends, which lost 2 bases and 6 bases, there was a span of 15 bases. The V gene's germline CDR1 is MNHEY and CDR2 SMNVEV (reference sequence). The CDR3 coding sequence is TGTGCCAGCAGTTTAAGAGGCGGTTCTATGGATACGCAGTATTTT. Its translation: CASSLRGGSMDTQYF.